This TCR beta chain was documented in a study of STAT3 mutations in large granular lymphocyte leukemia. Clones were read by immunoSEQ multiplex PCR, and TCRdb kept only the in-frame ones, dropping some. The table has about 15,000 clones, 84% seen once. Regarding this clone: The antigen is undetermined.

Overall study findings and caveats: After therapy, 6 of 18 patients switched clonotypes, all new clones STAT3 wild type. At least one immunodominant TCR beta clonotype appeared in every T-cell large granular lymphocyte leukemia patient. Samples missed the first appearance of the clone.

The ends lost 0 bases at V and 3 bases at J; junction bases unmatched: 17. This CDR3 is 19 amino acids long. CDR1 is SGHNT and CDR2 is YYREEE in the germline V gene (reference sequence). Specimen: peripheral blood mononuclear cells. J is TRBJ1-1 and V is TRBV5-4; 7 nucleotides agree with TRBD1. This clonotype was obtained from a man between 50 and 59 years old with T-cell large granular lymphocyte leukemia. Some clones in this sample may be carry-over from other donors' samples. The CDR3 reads CASSLAWRGRGKGDTEAFF. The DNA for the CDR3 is TGTGCCAGCAGCTTGGCTTGGAGGGGGCGAGGAAAGGGGGACACTGAAGCTTTCTTT. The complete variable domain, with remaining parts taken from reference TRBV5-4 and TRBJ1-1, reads ETGVTQSPTHLIKTRGQQVTLRCSSQSGHNTVSWYQQALGQGPQFIFQYYREEENGRGNFPPRFSGLQFPNYSSELNVNALELDDSALYLCASSLAWRGRGKGDTEAFFGQGTRLTVV.